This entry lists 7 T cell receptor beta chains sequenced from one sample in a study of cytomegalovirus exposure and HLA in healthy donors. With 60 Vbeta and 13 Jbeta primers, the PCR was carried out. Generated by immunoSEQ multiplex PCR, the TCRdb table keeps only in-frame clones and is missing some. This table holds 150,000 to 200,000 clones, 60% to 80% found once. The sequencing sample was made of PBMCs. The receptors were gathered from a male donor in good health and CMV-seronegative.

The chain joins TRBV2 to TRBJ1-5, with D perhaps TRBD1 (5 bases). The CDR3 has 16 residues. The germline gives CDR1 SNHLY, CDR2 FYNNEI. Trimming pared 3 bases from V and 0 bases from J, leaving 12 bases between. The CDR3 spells CASSEGLRLSNQPQHF. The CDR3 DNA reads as TGTGCCAGCAGTGAGGGACTCCGACTTAGCAATCAGCCCCAGCATTTT. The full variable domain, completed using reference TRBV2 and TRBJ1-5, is EPEVTQTPSHQVTQMGQEVILRCVPISNHLYFYWYRQILGQKVEFLVSFYNNEISEKSEIFDDQFSVERPDGSNFTLKIRSTKLEDSAMYFCASSEGLRLSNQPQHFGDGTRLSIL.

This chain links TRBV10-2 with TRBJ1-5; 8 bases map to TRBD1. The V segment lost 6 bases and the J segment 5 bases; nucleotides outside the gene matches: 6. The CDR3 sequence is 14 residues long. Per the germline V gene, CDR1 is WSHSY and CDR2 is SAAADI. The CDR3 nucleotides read TGCGCCAGCAGGGACAGGGTCTACCATCAGCCCCAGCATTTT. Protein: CASRDRVYHQPQHF.

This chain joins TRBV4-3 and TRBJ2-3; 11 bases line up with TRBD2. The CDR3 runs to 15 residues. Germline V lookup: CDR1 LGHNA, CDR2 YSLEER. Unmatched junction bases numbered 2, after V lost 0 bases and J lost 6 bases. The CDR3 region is CASSQDTSGSDTQYF. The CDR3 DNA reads TGCGCCAGCAGCCAAGATACTAGCGGGAGTGATACGCAGTATTTT.

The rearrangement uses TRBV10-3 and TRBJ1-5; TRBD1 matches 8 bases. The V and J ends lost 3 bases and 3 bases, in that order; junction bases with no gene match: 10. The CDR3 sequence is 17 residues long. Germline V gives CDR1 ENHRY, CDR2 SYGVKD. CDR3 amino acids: CAISEGAGGPHNQPQHF. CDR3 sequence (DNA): TGTGCCATCAGTGAAGGGGCAGGGGGCCCACACAATCAGCCCCAGCATTTT.

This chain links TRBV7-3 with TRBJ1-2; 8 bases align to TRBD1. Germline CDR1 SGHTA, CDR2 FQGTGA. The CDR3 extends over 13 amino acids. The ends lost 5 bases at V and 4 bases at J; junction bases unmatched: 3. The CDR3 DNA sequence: TGTGCCAGCAGCCGTGACAGGGGCTATGGCTACACCTTC. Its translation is CASSRDRGYGYTF. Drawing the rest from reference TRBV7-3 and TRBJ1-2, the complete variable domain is GAGVSQTPSNKVTEKGKYVELRCDPISGHTALYWYRQSLGQGPEFLIYFQGTGAADDSGLPNDRFFAVRPEGSVSTLKIQRTERGDSAVYLCASSRDRGYGYTFGSGTRLTVV.

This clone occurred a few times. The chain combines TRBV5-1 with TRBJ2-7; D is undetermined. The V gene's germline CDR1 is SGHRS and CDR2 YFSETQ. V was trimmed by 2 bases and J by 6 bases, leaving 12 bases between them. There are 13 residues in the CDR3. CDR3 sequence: CASSLSQVREQYF. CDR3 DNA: TGCGCCAGCAGCTTATCCCAGGTACGCGAGCAGTACTTC.

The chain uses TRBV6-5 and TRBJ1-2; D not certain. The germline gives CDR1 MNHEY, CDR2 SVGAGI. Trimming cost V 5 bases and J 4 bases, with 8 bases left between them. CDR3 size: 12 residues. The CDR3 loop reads CASSEGTYGYTF. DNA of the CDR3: TGTGCCAGCAGTGAGGGTACCTATGGCTACACCTTC.